The 16 T cell receptor beta chains below all came from one sample that was sequenced in a study of blood T cell repertoires in COVID-19. Assay used: immunoSEQ multiplex PCR; TCRdb lists only in-frame clones, some missing. Among 250,000 to 300,000 clones listed, around four fifths were seen once. Sequenced input: peripheral blood. The origin of the receptors is a man aged 60 to 69 who had recovered from COVID-19.

V is TRBV7-8 and J is TRBJ2-3; 11 nucleotides align to TRBD1. Germline V gene lookup returns CDR1 SGHVS and CDR2 FQNEAQ. Trimming cost V 4 bases and J 2 bases; bases outside gene matches: 8. The CDR3 loop spans 17 amino acids. The CDR3 nucleotides are TGTGCCAGCAGCTCCGGGACAGGGGGGAGCAACACAGATACGCAGTATTTT. Its protein product is CASSSGTGGSNTDTQYF.

A single count supports this clone. J is TRBJ2-5 and V is TRBV11-2; 8 bases agree with TRBD2. Trimming removed 1 base from V and 2 bases from J; junction bases left unmatched: 3. The CDR3 length is 15 residues. Germline V CDR1 and CDR2: SGHAT, FQNNGV. The DNA of the CDR3 is TGTGCCAGCAGCTTAGTCCGGGGGGGGCAAGAGACCCAGTACTTC. Encoded protein: CASSLVRGGQETQYF. The variable domain in full, with the rest retrieved from reference TRBV11-2 and TRBJ2-5, is EAGVAQSPRYKIIEKRQSVAFWCNPISGHATLYWYQQILGQGPKLLIQFQNNGVVDDSQLPKDRFSAERLKGVDSTLKIQPAKLEDSAVYLCASSLVRGGQETQYFGPGTRLLVL.

This clone has just a few counts. This sequence joins TRBV4-1 and TRBJ2-1; TRBD2 might be the D (5 bases). There are 15 residues in the CDR3. Trimming removed 0 bases from V and 6 bases from J, with 12 bases in between. Germline CDR1 reads MGHRA; CDR2 reads YSYEKL. The CDR3 sequence is CASSQDLASSNEQFF. In DNA form, the CDR3 reads TGCGCCAGCAGCCAAGATTTAGCGAGCAGCAATGAGCAGTTCTTC.

The chain carries TRBV28 and TRBJ2-3; 9 bases fit TRBD2. The CDR3 length is 15 residues. V lost 6 bases to trimming and J lost 4 bases; unmatched junction nucleotides: 8. Germline V gene sequence: CDR1 MDHEN, CDR2 SYDVKM. CDR3 loop: CASRFSGGTSDTQYF. The CDR3 region has the DNA TGTGCCAGCAGATTTAGCGGGGGCACCTCAGATACGCAGTATTTT. The complete variable domain, with remaining parts taken from reference TRBV28 and TRBJ2-3, reads DVKVTQSSRYLVKRTGEKVFLECVQDMDHENMFWYRQDPGLGLRLIYFSYDVKMKEKGDIPEGYSVSREKKERFSLILESASTNQTSMYLCASRFSGGTSDTQYFGPGTRLTVL.

This chain uses TRBV28 with TRBJ1-5, with TRBD1 identical over 7 bases. Germline lookup yields CDR1 MDHEN and CDR2 SYDVKM. This CDR3 comprises 13 residues. After removal of 8 bases from V and 2 bases from J, the junction contained 3 bases not matched to a gene. The CDR3 DNA reads TGTGCCAGCCGAGGGACAGGCAATCAGCCCCAGCATTTT. This sequence encodes CASRGTGNQPQHF.

The V and J genes are TRBV12-3 or TRBV12-4 and TRBJ1-6; unclear D gene. With 0 bases removed from V and 13 bases from J, the gap between germline ends came to 7 bases. The CDR3 has 12 amino acids. The CDR3 bases are TGTGCCAGCAGTTTAGCATCGTTGCCCCTCCACTTT. Translating gives CASSLASLPLHF.

This sequence joins TRBV30 and TRBJ1-4, with 7 bases that match TRBD1. The CDR3 contains 13 residues. Germline CDR1 GTSNPN, CDR2 SVGIG (reference sequence). V shed 1 base and J 4 bases; nucleotides not matched to a gene: 0. The CDR3 DNA reads as TGTGCCTGGAGTGGACAGGGTAATGAAAAACTGTTTTTT. Translating it yields CAWSGQGNEKLFF.

By proportion, this clone is medium-sized (0.01 to 0.1%). The chain is built from TRBV7-9 and TRBJ2-7; D perhaps matches TRBD2 (5 bases). The V end was cut by 5 bases, the J end by 3 bases, with 14 bases between. Germline CDR1 is SEHNR and CDR2 is FQNEAQ (reference sequence). The CDR3 sequence is 14 residues long. The CDR3 is CASSSPYEGYEQYF. The CDR3 bases are TGTGCCAGCAGCAGCCCTTATGAGGGCTACGAGCAGTACTTC. Full variable domain (remainder filled in from reference TRBV7-9 and TRBJ2-7): DTGVSQNPRHKITKRGQNVTFRCDPISEHNRLYWYRQTLGQGPEFLTYFQNEAQLEKSRLLSDRFSAERPKGSFSTLEIQRTEQGDSAMYLCASSSPYEGYEQYFGPGTRLTVT.

The V gene is TRBV2, the J gene TRBJ2-6, with D perhaps TRBD1 (6 bases). CDR3 length equals 18 residues. CDR1 SNHLY and CDR2 FYNNEI come from the germline V gene. Trimming took off 5 bases at V and 2 bases at J, with 19 bases between the two ends. DNA of the CDR3: TGTGCCAGCAGTCCCCTACAGGGATCATTAGCTGGGGCCAACGTCCTGACTTTC. Translation gives CASSPLQGSLAGANVLTF.

The rearrangement joins TRBV5-8 to TRBJ2-7; TRBD1 matches at 9 bases. This CDR3 has 17 amino acids. J gave up 2 bases and V 4 bases, and 13 bases lay outside the gene matches. Germline values: CDR1 SGHTS, CDR2 YDEGEE. In nucleotides, the CDR3 is TGTGCCAGCAGCGGATGGATAGGACAGGGGAATCCCTACGAGCAGTACTTC. Protein sequence: CASSGWIGQGNPYEQYF.

The rearrangement links TRBV2 to TRBJ2-1; 9 bases line up with TRBD1. The CDR3 is 16 residues long. CDR1 is SNHLY, CDR2 FYNNEI, per germline. V lost 3 bases to trimming and J lost 7 bases; unmatched junction nucleotides: 10. CDR3 nucleotide sequence: TGTGCCAGCAGTGATGAGCGGGACAGGGCTAATAATGAGCAGTTCTTC. Its protein product is CASSDERDRANNEQFF. The full variable domain, its missing parts supplied by reference TRBV2 and TRBJ2-1, is EPEVTQTPSHQVTQMGQEVILRCVPISNHLYFYWYRQILGQKVEFLVSFYNNEISEKSEIFDDQFSVERPDGSNFTLKIRSTKLEDSAMYFCASSDERDRANNEQFFGPGTRLTVL.

This chain links TRBV9 with TRBJ1-3; D gene uncertain. Germline V CDR1 and CDR2: SGDLS, YYNGEE. Trimming pared 0 bases from V and 1 base from J, leaving 8 bases between. CDR3 length equals 15 residues. CDR3 nucleotide sequence: TGTGCCAGCAGCGTAGGTGGTCAGTCTGGAAACACCATATATTTT. Protein product: CASSVGGQSGNTIYF.

The rearrangement links TRBV20-1 to TRBJ2-1; D possibly corresponds to TRBD2 (7 bases). V was shortened by 3 bases and J by 7 bases, with 13 bases between the two germline ends. The CDR3 runs 13 residues. From germline, CDR1 is DFQATT and CDR2 SNEGSKA (reference sequence). CDR3: CSASFGGANEQFF. CDR3 coding DNA: TGCAGTGCTAGTTTTGGGGGGGCTAATGAGCAGTTCTTC.

This chain joins TRBV3-1 (or the pseudogene TRBV3-2) and TRBJ2-5; 7 bases fit TRBD2. J lost 8 bases, V lost 0 bases, and 12 bases had no gene match. The CDR3 is 16 residues long. CDR1 is LGHDT, CDR2 YNNKEL, per germline (reference sequence). The CDR3 nucleotides are TGTGCCAGCAGCCAAGACGTTGTGGCTAGCGGAGCAACCCAGTACTTC. Translating gives CASSQDVVASGATQYF.

The chain carries TRBV11-2 and TRBJ2-1; 8 nucleotides match TRBD2. CDR3 length: 15 amino acids. The ends lost 1 base at V and 3 bases at J; junction bases unmatched: 2. From germline, CDR1 is SGHAT and CDR2 FQNNGV. CDR3 nucleotides: TGTGCCAGCAGCTTAGGCGGGGGGATCTACAATGAGCAGTTCTTC. It translates to CASSLGGGIYNEQFF.

The CDR3 nucleotides read TGTGCCAGTAGTAGACAGCGCAGCTATGGCTACACCTTC. This gives the protein CASSRQRSYGYTF. This chain connects TRBV19 to TRBJ1-2; TRBD1 is a possible D gene (5 bases). Trimming stripped 4 bases from V and 4 bases from J, with 10 bases between. Germline lookup yields CDR1 LNHDA and CDR2 SQIVND (reference sequence). This CDR3 is built from 13 residues.